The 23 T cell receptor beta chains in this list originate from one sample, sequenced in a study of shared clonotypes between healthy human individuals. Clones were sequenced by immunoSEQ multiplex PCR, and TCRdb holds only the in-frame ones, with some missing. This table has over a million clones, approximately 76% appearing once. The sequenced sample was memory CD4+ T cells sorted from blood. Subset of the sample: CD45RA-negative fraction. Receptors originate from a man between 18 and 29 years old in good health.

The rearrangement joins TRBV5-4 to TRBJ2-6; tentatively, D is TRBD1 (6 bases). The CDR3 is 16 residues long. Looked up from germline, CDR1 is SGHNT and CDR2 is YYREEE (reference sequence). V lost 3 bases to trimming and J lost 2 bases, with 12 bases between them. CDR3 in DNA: TGTGCCAGCAGCTCTCACAGGGAGCCTGGGGCCAACGTCCTGACTTTC. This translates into CASSSHREPGANVLTF.

The DNA for the CDR3 is TGTGCCAGCAGCCTACCTCAGACGGCAAACTATGGCTACACCTTC. It specifies CASSLPQTANYGYTF. V gene TRBV6-6 combines with J gene TRBJ1-2; D unclear. This CDR3 region has 15 residues. Germline V gene sequence: CDR1 MNHNY, CDR2 SVGAGI (reference sequence). V was pared by 6 bases and J by 2 bases, with 16 bases between.

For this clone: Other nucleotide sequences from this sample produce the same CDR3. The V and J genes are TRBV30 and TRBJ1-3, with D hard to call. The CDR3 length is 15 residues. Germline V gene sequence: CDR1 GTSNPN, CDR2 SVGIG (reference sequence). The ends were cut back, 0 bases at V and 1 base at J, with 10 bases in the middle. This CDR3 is CAWSVPGSSGNTIYF. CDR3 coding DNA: TGTGCCTGGAGTGTACCTGGGAGTTCTGGAAACACCATATATTTT. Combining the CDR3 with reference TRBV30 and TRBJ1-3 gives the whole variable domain SQTIHQWPATLVQPVGSPLSLECTVEGTSNPNLYWYRQAAGRGLQLLFYSVGIGQISSEVPQNLSASRPQDRQFILSSKKLLLSDSGFYLCAWSVPGSSGNTIYFGEGSWLTVV.

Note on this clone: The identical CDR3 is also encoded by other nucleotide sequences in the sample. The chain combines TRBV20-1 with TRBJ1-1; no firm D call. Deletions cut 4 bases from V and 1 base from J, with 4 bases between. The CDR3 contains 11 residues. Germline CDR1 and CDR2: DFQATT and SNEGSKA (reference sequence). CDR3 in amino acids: CSATSNTEAFF. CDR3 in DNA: TGCAGTGCTACATCGAACACTGAAGCTTTCTTT.

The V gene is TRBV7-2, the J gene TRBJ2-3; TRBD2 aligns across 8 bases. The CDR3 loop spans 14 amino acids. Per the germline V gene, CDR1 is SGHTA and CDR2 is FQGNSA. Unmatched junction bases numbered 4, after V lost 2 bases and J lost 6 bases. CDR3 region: CASSLTGGVDTQYF. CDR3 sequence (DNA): TGTGCCAGCAGCTTAACGGGGGGGGTGGATACGCAGTATTTT.

The CDR3 nucleotides read TGTGCCAGTACGTTTACTCATACAGGTTCAAGAAACACCATATATTTT. Its translation: CASTFTHTGSRNTIYF. The chain combines TRBV19 with TRBJ1-3; possibly TRBD1 for D (5 bases). Germline V lookup: CDR1 LNHDA, CDR2 SQIVND (reference sequence). Trimming cost V 7 bases and J 5 bases, with 21 bases left between them. CDR3 length: 16 amino acids.

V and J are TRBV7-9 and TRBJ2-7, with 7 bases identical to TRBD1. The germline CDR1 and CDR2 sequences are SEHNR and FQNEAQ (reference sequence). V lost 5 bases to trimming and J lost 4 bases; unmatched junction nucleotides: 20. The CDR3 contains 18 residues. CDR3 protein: CASSPRTLHPGQRYEQYF. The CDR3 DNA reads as TGTGCCAGCAGCCCTAGAACTCTCCACCCGGGACAGAGATACGAGCAGTACTTC. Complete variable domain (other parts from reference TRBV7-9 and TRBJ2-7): DTGVSQNPRHKITKRGQNVTFRCDPISEHNRLYWYRQTLGQGPEFLTYFQNEAQLEKSRLLSDRFSAERPKGSFSTLEIQRTEQGDSAMYLCASSPRTLHPGQRYEQYFGPGTRLTVT.

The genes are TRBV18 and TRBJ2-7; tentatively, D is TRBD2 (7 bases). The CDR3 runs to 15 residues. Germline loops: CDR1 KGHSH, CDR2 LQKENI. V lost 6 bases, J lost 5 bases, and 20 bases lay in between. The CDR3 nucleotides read TGTGCCAGCTCGGAGGGGGGGGGCGCGTCCCACGAGCAGTACTTC. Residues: CASSEGGGASHEQYF.

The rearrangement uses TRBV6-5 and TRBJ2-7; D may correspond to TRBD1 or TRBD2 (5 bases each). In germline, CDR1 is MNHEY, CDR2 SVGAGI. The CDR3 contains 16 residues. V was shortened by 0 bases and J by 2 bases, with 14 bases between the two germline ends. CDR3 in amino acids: CASSYSGWDGTYEQYF. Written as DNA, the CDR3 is TGTGCCAGCAGTTACTCAGGGTGGGACGGAACCTACGAGCAGTACTTC.

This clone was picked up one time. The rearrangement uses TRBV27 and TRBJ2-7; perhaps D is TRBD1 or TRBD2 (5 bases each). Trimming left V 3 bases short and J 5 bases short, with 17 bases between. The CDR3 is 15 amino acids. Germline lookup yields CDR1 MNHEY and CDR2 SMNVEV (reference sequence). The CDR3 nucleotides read TGTGCCAGCAGTTTTGGAGGCCGGGGCATCAACGAGCAGTACTTC. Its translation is CASSFGGRGINEQYF.

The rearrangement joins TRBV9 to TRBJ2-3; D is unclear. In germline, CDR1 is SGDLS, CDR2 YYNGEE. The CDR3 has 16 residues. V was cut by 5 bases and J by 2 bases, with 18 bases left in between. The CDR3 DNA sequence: TGTGCCAGCAGTACGGGCCTCATCGTTGCCACAGATACGCAGTATTTT. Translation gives CASSTGLIVATDTQYF.

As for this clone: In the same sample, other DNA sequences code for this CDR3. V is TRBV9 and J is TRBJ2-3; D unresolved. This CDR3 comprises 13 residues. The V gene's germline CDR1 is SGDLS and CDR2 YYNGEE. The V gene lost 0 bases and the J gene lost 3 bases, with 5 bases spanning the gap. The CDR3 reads CASSVVGTDTQYF. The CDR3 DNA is TGTGCCAGCAGCGTAGTCGGGACAGATACGCAGTATTTT.

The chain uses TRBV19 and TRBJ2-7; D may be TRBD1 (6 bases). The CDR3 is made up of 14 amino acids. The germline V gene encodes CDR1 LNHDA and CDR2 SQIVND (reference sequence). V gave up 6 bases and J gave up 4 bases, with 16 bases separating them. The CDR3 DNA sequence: TGTGCCAGTAGACCATCCGGGACAACTTACGAGCAGTACTTC. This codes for CASRPSGTTYEQYF.

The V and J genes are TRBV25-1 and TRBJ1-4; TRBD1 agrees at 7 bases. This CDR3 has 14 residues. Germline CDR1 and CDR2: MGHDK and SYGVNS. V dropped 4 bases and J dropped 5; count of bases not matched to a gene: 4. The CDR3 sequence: CASSAGQINEKLFF. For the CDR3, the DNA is TGTGCCAGCAGTGCGGGACAGATAAATGAAAAACTGTTTTTT.

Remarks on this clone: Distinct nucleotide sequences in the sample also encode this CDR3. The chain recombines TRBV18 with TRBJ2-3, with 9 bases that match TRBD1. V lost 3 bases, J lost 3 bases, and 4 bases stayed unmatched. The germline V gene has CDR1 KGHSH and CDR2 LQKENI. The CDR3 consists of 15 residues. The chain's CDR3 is CASSPGTGSTDTQYF. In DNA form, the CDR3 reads TGTGCCAGCTCACCCGGGACAGGGTCGACAGATACGCAGTATTTT.

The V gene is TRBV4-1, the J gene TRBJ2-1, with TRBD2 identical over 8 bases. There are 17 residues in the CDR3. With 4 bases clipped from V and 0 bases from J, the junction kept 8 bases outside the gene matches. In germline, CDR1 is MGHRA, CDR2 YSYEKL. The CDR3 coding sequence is TGCGCCAGCAGCCTGTCGGCGGGAGGACTCTCCTACAATGAGCAGTTCTTC. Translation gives CASSLSAGGLSYNEQFF.

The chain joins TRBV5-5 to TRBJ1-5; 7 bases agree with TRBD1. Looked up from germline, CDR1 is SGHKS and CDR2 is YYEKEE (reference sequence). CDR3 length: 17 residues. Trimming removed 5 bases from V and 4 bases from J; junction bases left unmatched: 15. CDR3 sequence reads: CASRFASDRERNQPQHF. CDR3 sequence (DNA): TGTGCCAGCAGGTTTGCGTCCGACAGGGAAAGGAATCAGCCCCAGCATTTT.

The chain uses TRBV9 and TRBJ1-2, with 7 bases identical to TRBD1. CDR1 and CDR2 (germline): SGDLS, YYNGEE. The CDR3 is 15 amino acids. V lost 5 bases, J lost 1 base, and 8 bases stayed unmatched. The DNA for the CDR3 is TGTGCCAGCAGGGGGGGACAGAACAATAACTATGGCTACACCTTC. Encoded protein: CASRGGQNNNYGYTF.

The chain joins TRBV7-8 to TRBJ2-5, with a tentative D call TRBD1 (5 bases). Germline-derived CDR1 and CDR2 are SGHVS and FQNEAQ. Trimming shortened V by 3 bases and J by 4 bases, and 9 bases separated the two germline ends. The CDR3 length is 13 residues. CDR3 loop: CASSLGRGETQYF. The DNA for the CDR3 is TGTGCCAGCAGCTTGGGGCGTGGAGAGACCCAGTACTTC.

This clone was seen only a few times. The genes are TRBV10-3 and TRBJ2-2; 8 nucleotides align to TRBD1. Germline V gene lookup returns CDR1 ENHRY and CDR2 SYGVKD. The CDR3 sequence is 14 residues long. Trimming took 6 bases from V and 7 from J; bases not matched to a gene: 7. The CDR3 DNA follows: TGTGCCATCAGACTGGACAGGGTCGGCGGGGAGCTGTTTTTT. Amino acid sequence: CAIRLDRVGGELFF.

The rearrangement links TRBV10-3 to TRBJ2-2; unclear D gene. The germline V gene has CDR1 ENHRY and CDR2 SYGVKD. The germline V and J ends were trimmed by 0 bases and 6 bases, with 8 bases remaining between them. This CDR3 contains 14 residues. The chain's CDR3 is CAISESERAGELFF. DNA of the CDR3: TGTGCCATCAGTGAGTCGGAGAGAGCCGGGGAGCTGTTTTTT.

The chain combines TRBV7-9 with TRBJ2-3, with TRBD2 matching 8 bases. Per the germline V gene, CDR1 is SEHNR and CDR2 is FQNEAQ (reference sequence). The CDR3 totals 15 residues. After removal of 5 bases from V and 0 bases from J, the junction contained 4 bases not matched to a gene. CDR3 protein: CASSGTSGSTDTQYF. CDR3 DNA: TGTGCCAGCAGCGGCACTAGCGGTAGCACAGATACGCAGTATTTT.

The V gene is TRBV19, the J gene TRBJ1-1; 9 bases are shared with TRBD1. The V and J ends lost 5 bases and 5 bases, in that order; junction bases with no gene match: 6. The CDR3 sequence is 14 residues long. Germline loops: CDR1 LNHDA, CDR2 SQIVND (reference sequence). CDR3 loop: CASSPQGAWTEAFF. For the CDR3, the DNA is TGTGCCAGTAGTCCACAGGGGGCGTGGACTGAAGCTTTCTTT.